This T cell receptor beta chain is drawn from a study of graft-versus-host responses after intestinal transplantation. The study's findings and limits: An association linked early post-transplant HvG declines with peak circulating GvH clone levels.

The repertoire was sequenced with immunoSEQ multiplex PCR; TCRdb's copy has only in-frame clones and lacks some. The data contain approximately 7,000 clones, 24% of them singletons. Plating of 200,000 CFSE-labeled responder cells was done together with 200,000 irradiated, violet-dye-labeled stimulator cells. V lost 1 base and J 3 bases, leaving 8 bases between the germline ends. This CDR3 comprises 14 residues. Germline V gives CDR1 SGHKS, CDR2 YYEKEE (reference sequence). This clonotype was sampled from a human patient who was an organ donor for intestinal transplantation. Specimen: alloreactive CD8+ T cells from a mixed lymphocyte reaction culture, collected before transplantation. Subset indicated: CFSE-low proliferating T cells sorted from roughly 6-day pre-transplant mixed lymphocyte reaction (GvH or HvG direction). V and J are TRBV5-5 and TRBJ2-1; D possibly matches TRBD1 or TRBD2 (5 bases each). CDR3 protein: CASSLTGLYNEQFF. CDR3 in DNA: TGTGCCAGCAGCTTGACGGGGCTCTACAATGAGCAGTTCTTC.